This T cell receptor (beta chain) derives from a study of CD8+CD57+ T cells in acquired aplastic anemia. Study background: The average for DNA from sorted CD4+ and CD8+ cells was about 3.3 ug.

V was shortened by 8 bases and J by 1 base, with 17 bases between the two germline ends. The CDR3 length is 15 residues. Profiling of TCR beta VDJ combinations and CDR3 sequences used genomic DNA as template. TCRdb passed the reads through MiXCR, listing each CDR3 protein once. The sample includes 400,000 to 450,000 distinct CDR3 sequences, about two thirds of them seen just once. The clonotype was recovered from a human donor in good health, serving as a control. J is TRBJ2-5 and V is TRBV12-3 or TRBV12-4; D unresolved. The sequencing sample was made of sorted CD4+, CD8+, or CD8+CD57+ T cells (not recorded which) from PBMCs. The CDR3 DNA reads TGTGCCAGCGGCGTCAGGTACGGGCCCCAAGAGACCCAGTACTTC. This sequence encodes CASGVRYGPQETQYF.